The rows below give T cell receptor beta chains drawn from one sample of a study of shared clonotypes between healthy human individuals. Generated by immunoSEQ multiplex PCR, the TCRdb table keeps only in-frame clones and is missing some. The data contain approximately 1.4 million clones, 98% of them seen just once; the ten biggest clones take up around 0.47%. The material sequenced was naive CD4+ T cells sorted from blood. The source is a man between 25 and 39 years old in good health. CDR3s include the opening cysteine and the closing phenylalanine or tryptophan. D genes are given only for firm matches.

TGTGCCAGCAGCCCCCGTGCCTCCGACATTCAGTACTTC	CASSPRASDIQYF	.	TRBV9	TRBJ2-4
TGTGCCAGCAGGTCCAAATCGGTAGGTGGCTACACCTTC	CASRSKSVGGYTF	.	TRBV21-1	TRBJ1-2
TGTGCCAGCAGCCGACGGGCTTACGAAGAGACCCAGTACTTC	CASSRRAYEETQYF	.	TRBV7-2	TRBJ2-5
TGTGCCAGCAGTTACTCGAGGGACAGGGCACACGAGCAGTACTTC	CASSYSRDRAHEQYF	TRBD1	TRBV6-5	TRBJ2-7
TGTGCCATCAGCCTCTCGACTAGCGGGAACGAGCAGTACTTC	CAISLSTSGNEQYF	TRBD2	TRBV10-3	TRBJ2-7
TGTGCCAGCAGGGTGGACGAGACCCAGTACTTC	CASRVDETQYF	.	TRBV28	TRBJ2-5
TGTGCCAGCAGCCAAGTAGCGGGAGGCCCCACCTACGAGCAGTACTTC	CASSQVAGGPTYEQYF	TRBD2	TRBV4-2	TRBJ2-7
TGTGCCAGCTCACCAGGCGGACTCCCCTACGAGCAGTACTTC	CASSPGGLPYEQYF	.	TRBV18	TRBJ2-7
TGTGCCAGCAGTCCAAGGGACAGGGCCTACGAGCAGTACTTC	CASSPRDRAYEQYF	TRBD1	TRBV27	TRBJ2-7
TGTGCCAGCAGCGTAGGGGTCGCTTCTGGAAACACCATATATTTT	CASSVGVASGNTIYF	.	TRBV9	TRBJ1-3
TGCGCCAGCAGCCCCATGGGACAGTTGAACACTGAAGCTTTCTTT	CASSPMGQLNTEAFF	TRBD1	TRBV4-1	TRBJ1-1
TGTGCCAGCAGCTTAGTGGAGGCCACTGAAGCTTTCTTT	CASSLVEATEAFF	.	TRBV7-2	TRBJ1-1
TGCAGCGTTGAGTGGACCTCTGGAAACACCATATATTTT	CSVEWTSGNTIYF	.	TRBV29-1	TRBJ1-3
TGCGCCAGCAGCTTGGTGCGGCTAGGACCCGGGGAGCTGTTTTTT	CASSLVRLGPGELFF	.	TRBV5-1	TRBJ2-2
TGTGCCAGCAGGCGGACTAGCGGGAACACAGATACGCAGTATTTT	CASRRTSGNTDTQYF	TRBD2	TRBV6-5	TRBJ2-3
TGTGCCAGCACCGGGCAAACTAATGAAAAACTGTTTTTT	CASTGQTNEKLFF	.	TRBV2	TRBJ1-4